This T cell receptor beta chain appears in the sequencing data of a study of cytomegalovirus exposure and HLA in healthy donors. General study findings and limits: Most TCR sequences proved rare, with some public TCRs found in many donors.

Generated by immunoSEQ multiplex PCR, the TCRdb table keeps only in-frame clones and is missing some. This sample yields about 88,000 clones, of which almost 85% are seen a single time; about 12% belongs to the top ten. This CDR3 region has 18 residues. Losses at the gene ends were 3 bases for V and 3 bases for J; bases not matched to a gene: 12. Looked up from germline, CDR1 is MNHEY and CDR2 is SMNVEV (reference sequence). As concerns this clone: Its antigen is unidentified.

The receptor was isolated from a woman under 30 in good health and CMV-seropositive. The sample was PBMCs. The chain recombines TRBV27 with TRBJ2-2, with TRBD2 matching over 8 bases. The CDR3 DNA is TGTGCCAGCAGTTTCGGGGCGGGGGGCCGTTCTGACACCGGGGAGCTGTTTTTT. It specifies CASSFGAGGRSDTGELFF.